Reported below is one TCR beta chain. It lacks a known antigen. Qualities for individual bases were not recorded, and no much larger clone is one base off. The immunoSEQ Assay, a bias-controlled multiplex PCR, was used to amplify TCRbeta CDR3 regions from genomic DNA. The paper's data handling went like this. The number of nucleated cells in each sample was estimated from the amplification of reference gene primers within the assay. To quantify the absolute abundance of each unique TCRbeta CDR3 rearrangement, sequence reads were collapsed and filtered. For each sample, productive Simpson clonality was calculated by taking the square root of Simpson's diversity index across productive rearrangements. TCRdb retrieved this table from immuneACCESS and kept in-frame rearrangements only. Not all clones are present; in checked studies, unresolved V genes account for under half, and no reason is known for the remainder. The V and J calls and clone size are taken from that table; D and trimming were inferred from the DNA. The sample includes 150,000 to 200,000 clones, with 70% to 90% observed a single time. The ten largest clonotypes hold 20% to 25% of the sample.

The germline V gene specifies SGHAT as CDR1 and FQNNGV as CDR2. The CDR3 contains 15 residues, cysteine and phenylalanine counted. Only the CDR3 portion is preserved as DNA: 45 bases, with reading frame beginning at the first base. At the junction V is shortened by 4 bases and J by 4 bases; bases outside the gene matches: 4. Whole blood was collected in K2EDTA tubes by collaborating institutions according to the institutions' own protocols. For TCRbeta analysis, collaborators shipped samples in one of three forms: frozen whole blood, isolated PBMCs, or DNA extracted from either of those sample types. This sample stems from a study of blood T cell repertoires in COVID-19 (dated by TCRdb to 2019 to 2021). Some background on the complete study: Samples from collaborators originated in the United States, Italy and Spain and spanned both the acute and convalescent phases of COVID-19. The prospective study material was composed of cDNA or gDNA derived from T cells, B-cell-depleted T cells, or PBMCs. Deeply sampled blood TCRbeta repertoires from subjects exposed to, actively infected with, or recovered from COVID-19 were included in the dataset. The repertoires were released in a freely available public database meant as a resource for research on the immune response to SARS-CoV-2. Samples came from the ongoing ImmuneRACE study (first 160 participants) plus 1,254 subjects from 6 global collaborators. Sample metadata almost always included a de-identified subject ID, COVID-19 status, age in years and sex. Where available, HLA class I and class II types were obtained from metadata supplied by the sample provider rather than from assay-based typing. Beyond this particular receptor, the publication reports: The amount of clinical and demographic metadata varied by source and participant and was provided uncurated.

The specimen was peripheral blood. This clonotype originated in a man in his 60s with active or convalescent COVID-19. The chain was built from TRBV11-2 and TRBJ2-1, with 10 junctional bases fitting TRBD2. The DNA is as follows: TGTGCCAGCAGCTCACTAGCGGGGAAATACAATGAGCAGTTCTTC. The translation is CASSSLAGKYNEQFF. With all but the CDR3 taken from the reference TRBV11-2 and TRBJ2-1 genes, the full variable domain is: EAGVAQSPRYKIIEKRQSVAFWCNPISGHATLYWYQQILGQGPKLLIQFQNNGVVDDSQLPKDRFSAERLKGVDSTLKIQPAKLEDSAVYLCASSSLAGKYNEQFFGPGTRLTVL.